The rows below give T cell receptor beta chains drawn from one sample of a study of blood T cell repertoires in COVID-19. Produced via immunoSEQ multiplex PCR; TCRdb's table is partial and in-frame only. The profile shows more than 150,000 clones, 65% to 85% of them singletons. The sequencing sample was made of peripheral blood. These receptors all come from a woman aged 60-75 years with acute or convalescent COVID-19. CDR3s include the opening cysteine and the closing phenylalanine or tryptophan. The D gene is left open where the match is weak. Size values are once, few and many counts, or a class for expanded clones, and some rows have none.

d_call: NA
clone_size: NA
j_call: TRBJ1-6
v_call: TRBV5-1
cdr3_nt: TGCGCCAGCAGCTTGGTTGGGGCTAATTCACCCCTCCACTTT
cdr3_aa: CASSLVGANSPLHF

d_call: TRBD1
clone_size: NA
j_call: TRBJ1-5
v_call: TRBV7-2
cdr3_nt: TGTGCCAGCAGCTTAGGCAGGGGGTTTATTCAGCCCCAGCATTTT
cdr3_aa: CASSLGRGFIQPQHF

d_call: TRBD1
clone_size: few
j_call: TRBJ1-1
v_call: TRBV5-6
cdr3_nt: TGTGCCAGCAGCTTGCCCAGGGGGCATACTGAAGCTTTCTTT
cdr3_aa: CASSLPRGHTEAFF

d_call: NA
clone_size: NA
j_call: TRBJ2-6
v_call: TRBV5-1
cdr3_nt: TGCGCCAGCAGCTTGGCCGGGACACGCCGCTCTGGGGCCAACGTCCTGACTTTC
cdr3_aa: CASSLAGTRRSGANVLTF

d_call: NA
clone_size: NA
j_call: TRBJ1-5
v_call: TRBV19
cdr3_nt: TGTGCCAGTAGCTTAGGGCCCGGGGAGGTGGCGTGGAACTATCAGCCCCAGCATTTT
cdr3_aa: CASSLGPGEVAWNYQPQHF

d_call: NA
clone_size: NA
j_call: TRBJ1-2
v_call: TRBV7-9
cdr3_nt: TGTGCCAGCAGCCCAGAGGCAGGGAAAGTAAATGGCTACACCTTC
cdr3_aa: CASSPEAGKVNGYTF

d_call: NA
clone_size: NA
j_call: TRBJ2-2
v_call: TRBV6-1
cdr3_nt: TGTGCCAGCAGTGAAAAAGCGGGTACGAACACCGGGGAGCTGTTTTTT
cdr3_aa: CASSEKAGTNTGELFF

d_call: TRBD2
clone_size: NA
j_call: TRBJ2-5
v_call: TRBV7-2
cdr3_nt: TGTGCCAGCAGCTTAATAAGCGGGGGGGCGGAGACCCAGTACTTC
cdr3_aa: CASSLISGGAETQYF

d_call: TRBD1
clone_size: few
j_call: TRBJ1-1
v_call: TRBV27
cdr3_nt: TGTGCCAGCAGTTTCGCCGGGACAGGGATAGACACTGAAGCTTTCTTT
cdr3_aa: CASSFAGTGIDTEAFF

d_call: TRBD2
clone_size: NA
j_call: TRBJ2-1
v_call: TRBV5-1
cdr3_nt: TGCGCCAGCAGCTTGGCCGGGCAGCGGGGCCCCTCCTACAATGAGCAGTTCTTC
cdr3_aa: CASSLAGQRGPSYNEQFF

d_call: TRBD1
clone_size: once
j_call: TRBJ2-1
v_call: TRBV6-5
cdr3_nt: TGTGCCAGCAGCCCCCCGGGACAGGGGAACAATGAGCAGTTCTTC
cdr3_aa: CASSPPGQGNNEQFF

d_call: NA
clone_size: NA
j_call: TRBJ1-3
v_call: TRBV5-4
cdr3_nt: TGTGCCAGCAGCTCCAATGGCCTCTCTGGAAACACCATATATTTT
cdr3_aa: CASSSNGLSGNTIYF

d_call: NA
clone_size: NA
j_call: TRBJ2-2
v_call: TRBV9
cdr3_nt: TGTGCCAGCAGCCCAAGGTCCAGGGGGGAAACCGGGGAGCTGTTTTTT
cdr3_aa: CASSPRSRGETGELFF

d_call: NA
clone_size: NA
j_call: TRBJ1-6
v_call: TRBV6-5
cdr3_nt: TGTGCCAGCAGTTCTGGACAGCTCAATCATTCACCCCTCCACTTT
cdr3_aa: CASSSGQLNHSPLHF

d_call: NA
clone_size: once
j_call: TRBJ2-1
v_call: TRBV18
cdr3_nt: TGTGCCAGCTCACCTTCCAGTACCTCCTACAATGAGCAGTTCTTC
cdr3_aa: CASSPSSTSYNEQFF

d_call: NA
clone_size: NA
j_call: TRBJ2-7
v_call: TRBV5-6
cdr3_nt: TGTGCCAGCACCGATCGACAGGTTGGGTCCTACGAGCAGTACTTC
cdr3_aa: CASTDRQVGSYEQYF

d_call: NA
clone_size: NA
j_call: TRBJ1-2
v_call: TRBV4-3
cdr3_nt: TGCGCCAGCAGCCCCAGTGATAACTATGGCTACACCTTC
cdr3_aa: CASSPSDNYGYTF

d_call: NA
clone_size: NA
j_call: TRBJ2-3
v_call: TRBV7-2
cdr3_nt: TGTGCCAGCAGCTTAGCGTCGGTAGATACGCAGTATTTT
cdr3_aa: CASSLASVDTQYF

d_call: NA
clone_size: NA
j_call: TRBJ1-4
v_call: TRBV5-6
cdr3_nt: TGTGCCAGCAGCCCGGGGACTCTGCTTGGTGAAAAACTGTTTTTT
cdr3_aa: CASSPGTLLGEKLFF

d_call: TRBD2
clone_size: NA
j_call: TRBJ2-1
v_call: TRBV2
cdr3_nt: TGTGCCAGCCAGACTAGCGGGGGGTACAATGAGCAGTTCTTC
cdr3_aa: CASQTSGGYNEQFF

d_call: NA
clone_size: NA
j_call: TRBJ1-1
v_call: TRBV9
cdr3_nt: TGTGCCAGCAGCGTAAGCCGGAACACTGAAGCTTTCTTT
cdr3_aa: CASSVSRNTEAFF

d_call: NA
clone_size: NA
j_call: TRBJ1-3
v_call: TRBV6-6
cdr3_nt: TGTGCCAGCAGCCGAGCTTTCCCCGGTAGTCTTGTCGGAAACACCATATATTTT
cdr3_aa: CASSRAFPGSLVGNTIYF

d_call: NA
clone_size: NA
j_call: TRBJ2-2
v_call: TRBV15
cdr3_nt: TGTGCCACCAGCAGAGATCAGGTGAACACCGGGGAGCTGTTTTTT
cdr3_aa: CATSRDQVNTGELFF

d_call: TRBD2
clone_size: NA
j_call: TRBJ2-5
v_call: TRBV10-3
cdr3_nt: TGTGCCATCAGTGAGGAAGCGGGGGGTGCAGAGACCCAGTACTTC
cdr3_aa: CAISEEAGGAETQYF

d_call: NA
clone_size: few
j_call: TRBJ1-6
v_call: TRBV23-1
cdr3_nt: TGCGCCAGCAGTCAGGCAAATTCACCCCTCCACTTT
cdr3_aa: CASSQANSPLHF

d_call: TRBD2
clone_size: few
j_call: TRBJ2-1
v_call: TRBV19
cdr3_nt: TGTGCCAGTAGTGTACACCGGTCTCGTCTTACTAGCGGGGACAATGAGCAGTTCTTC
cdr3_aa: CASSVHRSRLTSGDNEQFF

d_call: NA
clone_size: NA
j_call: TRBJ2-7
v_call: TRBV5-4
cdr3_nt: TGTGCCAGCAGCGAAGGGACTGCCTACGAGCAGTACTTC
cdr3_aa: CASSEGTAYEQYF

d_call: NA
clone_size: NA
j_call: TRBJ2-3
v_call: TRBV2
cdr3_nt: TGTGCCAGCAAAAGCAGACCCGAGGGCACAGATACGCAGTATTTT
cdr3_aa: CASKSRPEGTDTQYF

d_call: TRBD2
clone_size: NA
j_call: TRBJ2-1
v_call: TRBV5-6
cdr3_nt: TGTGCCAGCAGCCGACTAGCGAATGAGCAGTTCTTC
cdr3_aa: CASSRLANEQFF

d_call: NA
clone_size: NA
j_call: TRBJ1-2
v_call: TRBV6-2/TRBV6-3
cdr3_nt: TGTGCCAGCAGTTATCCGCCGGGAGACTTTTATGGCTACACCTTC
cdr3_aa: CASSYPPGDFYGYTF

d_call: NA
clone_size: NA
j_call: TRBJ2-3
v_call: TRBV11-2
cdr3_nt: TGTGCCAGCAGCTTAGGTCTGGTCTATAGCACAGATACGCAGTATTTT
cdr3_aa: CASSLGLVYSTDTQYF

d_call: TRBD1
clone_size: NA
j_call: TRBJ2-3
v_call: TRBV4-3
cdr3_nt: TGCGCCAGCAGCCAGGAAATCGACAGGGGGCGAAAAGATACGCAGTATTTT
cdr3_aa: CASSQEIDRGRKDTQYF

d_call: NA
clone_size: few
j_call: TRBJ2-7
v_call: TRBV5-1
cdr3_nt: TGCGCCAGCACTTCCTCGGGACTGCCCTCGGGCGAGCAGTACTTC
cdr3_aa: CASTSSGLPSGEQYF

d_call: NA
clone_size: once
j_call: TRBJ1-2
v_call: TRBV7-2
cdr3_nt: TGTGCCAGCAGCTTAAGAAAGACCACCCGAGCGGATGGCTACACCTTC
cdr3_aa: CASSLRKTTRADGYTF

d_call: TRBD2
clone_size: NA
j_call: TRBJ2-1
v_call: TRBV11-2
cdr3_nt: TGTGCCAGCAGCCGGGGGGAGTGGCGCTCCTACAATGAGCAGTTCTTC
cdr3_aa: CASSRGEWRSYNEQFF

d_call: TRBD1
clone_size: NA
j_call: TRBJ2-1
v_call: TRBV5-5
cdr3_nt: TGTGCCAGCGACCGGGACAGGGGGTGGAATGAGCAGTTCTTC
cdr3_aa: CASDRDRGWNEQFF

d_call: TRBD1
clone_size: NA
j_call: TRBJ1-2
v_call: TRBV6-1
cdr3_nt: TGTGCCAGCAGTGACAGGGGGACATCTGGCTACACCTTC
cdr3_aa: CASSDRGTSGYTF

d_call: NA
clone_size: NA
j_call: TRBJ1-2
v_call: TRBV5-1
cdr3_nt: TGCGCCAGCAGCCCCAGGATTCCCCCTAACTATGGCTACACCTTC
cdr3_aa: CASSPRIPPNYGYTF

d_call: NA
clone_size: NA
j_call: TRBJ2-7
v_call: TRBV19
cdr3_nt: TGTGCCAGTAGTATTTCCGGTTCCTCCTACGAGCAGTACTTC
cdr3_aa: CASSISGSSYEQYF

d_call: TRBD2
clone_size: NA
j_call: TRBJ2-3
v_call: TRBV7-2
cdr3_nt: TGTGCCAGCAGCTTACTTAAAACTAGCGGGGCGGCAGATACGCAGTATTTT
cdr3_aa: CASSLLKTSGAADTQYF

d_call: TRBD1
clone_size: NA
j_call: TRBJ1-1
v_call: TRBV27
cdr3_nt: TGTGCCAGCAGTTCCCTAGGACGGGGACAGGTTGACACTGAAGCTTTCTTT
cdr3_aa: CASSSLGRGQVDTEAFF

d_call: TRBD1
clone_size: few
j_call: TRBJ1-1
v_call: TRBV7-9
cdr3_nt: TGTGCCAGCAGCTTGGGACAGGGACTCATGAACACTGAAGCTTTCTTT
cdr3_aa: CASSLGQGLMNTEAFF

d_call: TRBD1
clone_size: NA
j_call: TRBJ2-1
v_call: TRBV7-2
cdr3_nt: TGTGCCAGCAGCTTAGGTAGACAGGGGAGGTACAATGAGCAGTTCTTC
cdr3_aa: CASSLGRQGRYNEQFF

d_call: TRBD2
clone_size: NA
j_call: TRBJ2-3
v_call: TRBV19
cdr3_nt: TGTGCCAGTAGTATAGGGGTAGCGGGGAATACGCAGTATTTT
cdr3_aa: CASSIGVAGNTQYF

d_call: NA
clone_size: NA
j_call: TRBJ1-5
v_call: TRBV19
cdr3_nt: TGTGCCACTGAGAGGGATAGACGAGGCAATCAGCCCCAGCATTTT
cdr3_aa: CATERDRRGNQPQHF

d_call: TRBD2
clone_size: NA
j_call: TRBJ2-1
v_call: TRBV7-2
cdr3_nt: TGTGCCAGCAGCTTAGCGACTAGCGGGGGCTACAATGAGCAGTTCTTC
cdr3_aa: CASSLATSGGYNEQFF

d_call: TRBD1
clone_size: NA
j_call: TRBJ2-3
v_call: TRBV7-2
cdr3_nt: TGTGCCAGCAGCTTATTTCGACAGGGGGACACAGATACGCAGTATTTT
cdr3_aa: CASSLFRQGDTDTQYF

d_call: NA
clone_size: many
j_call: TRBJ1-1
v_call: TRBV29-1
cdr3_nt: TGCAGCGTTCGCGGGCAGGGGCCGAACACTGAAGCTTTCTTT
cdr3_aa: CSVRGQGPNTEAFF

d_call: NA
clone_size: NA
j_call: TRBJ1-2
v_call: TRBV3-1/TRBV3-2
cdr3_nt: TGTGCCAGCAGCCTGACAGCTAACTATGGCTACACCTTC
cdr3_aa: CASSLTANYGYTF

d_call: NA
clone_size: NA
j_call: TRBJ1-1
v_call: TRBV12-5
cdr3_nt: TGTGCTAGTGGTCAGGGACTGTTGGCTGAAGCTTTCTTT
cdr3_aa: CASGQGLLAEAFF

d_call: TRBD1
clone_size: NA
j_call: TRBJ2-3
v_call: TRBV5-1
cdr3_nt: TGCGCCAGCAGCTTTGGGACAGGCGTTAACACAGATACGCAGTATTTT
cdr3_aa: CASSFGTGVNTDTQYF

d_call: TRBD1
clone_size: NA
j_call: TRBJ2-7
v_call: TRBV6-1
cdr3_nt: TGTGCCAGCAGTGAGCCGGGGACAGGGACCTACGAGCAGTACTTC
cdr3_aa: CASSEPGTGTYEQYF

d_call: TRBD1
clone_size: NA
j_call: TRBJ1-2
v_call: TRBV2
cdr3_nt: TGTGCCAGCAGTGAAGCTTCCGGGACAGGGGCCACCTATGGCTACACCTTC
cdr3_aa: CASSEASGTGATYGYTF

d_call: NA
clone_size: NA
j_call: TRBJ2-1
v_call: TRBV2
cdr3_nt: TGTGCCAGCAGTGAGACCTTTCGGAGAGATGAGCAGTTCTTC
cdr3_aa: CASSETFRRDEQFF

d_call: TRBD1
clone_size: NA
j_call: TRBJ1-1
v_call: TRBV4-3
cdr3_nt: TGCGCCAGCAGCCAAGTGGACAGGTCGAACACTGAAGCTTTCTTT
cdr3_aa: CASSQVDRSNTEAFF